Below, 29 T cell receptor beta chains from the same sample are listed, as sequenced in a study of blood T cell repertoires in COVID-19. Clones were read by immunoSEQ multiplex PCR, and TCRdb kept only the in-frame ones, dropping some. The sample shows around 700,000 clones, 70% to 90% of them seen only once. The material sequenced was peripheral blood. The receptors were sampled from a woman under 30 with acute or convalescent COVID-19.

The chain carries TRBV19 and TRBJ1-3; D gene ambiguous. Germline CDR1 LNHDA, CDR2 SQIVND (reference sequence). The V gene lost 10 bases and the J gene lost 4 bases, with 11 bases spanning the gap. The CDR3 spans 12 residues. The CDR3 is CATYLQGNTIYF. CDR3 DNA: TGTGCCACCTACTTGCAAGGAAACACCATATATTTT.

In DNA form, the CDR3 reads TGCGCCAGCAGTCAGGGTTTGAAAAACTATGGCTACACCTTC. Translated, it gives CASSQGLKNYGYTF. This chain uses TRBV5-1 with TRBJ1-2, with D possibly TRBD1 on 5 matching bases. Trimming cost V 5 bases and J 2 bases, with 13 bases left between them. Germline CDR1 reads SGHRS; CDR2 reads YFSETQ. This CDR3 contains 14 residues.

The chain joins TRBV6-5 to TRBJ2-1; D remains unclear. The CDR3 runs to 10 residues. Trimming shortened V by 10 bases and J by 4 bases, and 5 bases separated the two germline ends. Germline-derived CDR1 and CDR2 are MNHEY and SVGAGI. The CDR3 spells CATRYNEQFF. In DNA form, the CDR3 reads TGTGCCACTCGGTACAATGAGCAGTTCTTC.

This clone was counted only a few times. The rearrangement joins TRBV2 to TRBJ2-1, with D perhaps matching TRBD2 (6 bases). The CDR3 runs 13 residues. V dropped 7 bases and J dropped 3 bases, with 10 bases sitting between them. The germline V gene encodes CDR1 SNHLY and CDR2 FYNNEI. In nucleotides, the CDR3 is TGTGCCAGCAAGGCGGGAAGCTACAATGAGCAGTTCTTC. Translating gives CASKAGSYNEQFF.

The rearrangement links TRBV11-3 to TRBJ2-3, with unresolved D. The V end lost 4 bases, the J end lost 1 base, and 12 bases lay between the germline ends. The CDR3 contains 15 residues. Looked up from germline, CDR1 is SGHNT and CDR2 is YENEEA. CDR3 residues: CASSSRSVGTDTQYF. CDR3 coding DNA: TGTGCCAGCAGCTCGAGATCTGTAGGCACAGATACGCAGTATTTT. Together with reference TRBV11-3 and TRBJ2-3, the CDR3 gives the full variable domain: EAGVVQSPRYKIIEKKQPVAFWCNPISGHNTLYWYLQNLGQGPELLIRYENEEAVDDSQLPKDRFSAERLKGVDSTLKIQPAELGDSAVYLCASSSRSVGTDTQYFGPGTRLTVL.

The table lists this clone with a count of one. The chain combines TRBV6-5 with TRBJ1-1, with D tentatively TRBD1 (5 bases). The germline V gene has CDR1 MNHEY and CDR2 SVGAGI. This CDR3 has 15 amino acids. The germline V and J ends were trimmed by 6 bases and 2 bases, with 16 bases remaining between them. Here the CDR3 DNA reads TGTGCCAGCAGACTCTTTCGACAGACCAACACTGAAGCTTTCTTT. Protein sequence: CASRLFRQTNTEAFF.

Regarding this clone: Additional DNA sequences in this sample encode the identical CDR3. The gene calls are TRBV2 and TRBJ1-2, with 7 bases that match TRBD1. Per germline, CDR1 SNHLY and CDR2 FYNNEI. Trimming at V came to 4 bases and at J to 5 bases, leaving 1 base not matched to a gene. The CDR3 is 12 amino acids. In nucleotides, the CDR3 is TGTGCCAGCAGTGTACAGGGGTATGGCTACACCTTC. Translating it yields CASSVQGYGYTF.

The chain uses TRBV14 and TRBJ2-1; 10 bases match TRBD2. The CDR3 has 19 amino acids. The J segment lost 2 bases and the V segment lost 1 base, leaving 11 bases of the junction unmatched. Germline lookup yields CDR1 SGHDN and CDR2 FVKESK. In DNA form, the CDR3 reads TGTGCCAGCAGCCAAGGCCTAGCGGGGGCCGGAGCGGCCTACAATGAGCAGTTCTTC. It specifies CASSQGLAGAGAAYNEQFF.

This clone is a singleton in its sample. This sample includes further DNA sequences coding for the same CDR3. V usage is TRBV24-1 and J usage is TRBJ1-2, with 7 positions matching TRBD1. CDR1 is KGHDR, CDR2 SFDVKD, per germline. Trimming took 3 bases from V and 4 from J; bases not matched to a gene: 4. This CDR3 region has 14 residues. Written as DNA, the CDR3 is TGTGCCACCAGTGATCCCCGGGACAGCTATGGCTACACCTTC. Amino acids: CATSDPRDSYGYTF.

The J gene is TRBJ2-7, the V gene TRBV6-5, with 7 bases that match TRBD2. The germline V gene encodes CDR1 MNHEY and CDR2 SVGAGI. The CDR3 runs 15 residues. The trim removed 6 bases at V and 0 bases at J, leaving 8 bases unmatched. The CDR3 DNA is TGTGCCAGCAGCCAAACGGGGGAGGGCTCCTACGAGCAGTACTTC. Protein: CASSQTGEGSYEQYF.

This clone was counted only a few times. The chain joins TRBV7-2 to TRBJ1-1, with D unresolved. V was pared by 0 bases and J by 0 bases, with 5 bases between. The length of the CDR3 is 14 residues. CDR1 and CDR2 from the germline V gene are SGHTA and FQGNSA. The CDR3 nucleotides read TGTGCCAGCAGCTTAGCCCACATGAACACTGAAGCTTTCTTT. Protein: CASSLAHMNTEAFF.

This sequence joins TRBV10-3 and TRBJ1-2; D may be TRBD1 (5 bases). The CDR3 is 12 amino acids. Germline V gives CDR1 ENHRY, CDR2 SYGVKD. The V and J ends lost 3 bases and 7 bases respectively, with 9 bases between them. The CDR3 loop reads CAISEKGSGYTF. The CDR3 DNA sequence: TGTGCCATCAGTGAAAAGGGGTCTGGCTACACCTTC.

The chain joins TRBV24-1 to TRBJ1-5, with TRBD1 identical over 10 bases. The CDR3 spans 16 residues. The germline V gene has CDR1 KGHDR and CDR2 SFDVKD. V lost 4 bases to trimming and J lost 4 bases; unmatched junction nucleotides: 6. CDR3 in DNA: TGTGCCACCAGTGACTCCGGGACAGGGGTGAATCAGCCCCAGCATTTT. Encoded protein: CATSDSGTGVNQPQHF.

The genes are TRBV2 and TRBJ1-3; D is undetermined. The germline V gene has CDR1 SNHLY and CDR2 FYNNEI. V was shortened by 7 bases and J by 8 bases, with 15 bases between the two germline ends. The CDR3 length is 13 residues. CDR3 nucleotides: TGTGCCAGCATGGGAGTGTTGGATCACACCATATATTTT. This codes for CASMGVLDHTIYF.

The chain uses TRBV9 and TRBJ2-3, with no clear D. This CDR3 has 14 residues. CDR1 is SGDLS, CDR2 YYNGEE, per germline. V gave up 0 bases and J gave up 0 bases, with 5 bases separating them. This CDR3 reads CASSVVESTDTQYF. CDR3 sequence (DNA): TGTGCCAGCAGCGTAGTGGAGAGCACAGATACGCAGTATTTT.

This chain links TRBV4-2 with TRBJ1-2, with 8 nucleotides matching TRBD1. The CDR3 totals 12 residues. CDR1 is LGHNA, CDR2 YNFKEQ, per germline. V gave up 3 bases and J gave up 6 bases; unmatched junction bases: 0. This CDR3 is CASSQTGDGYTF. Here the CDR3 DNA reads TGTGCCAGCAGCCAGACAGGGGATGGCTACACCTTC.

The chain links TRBV7-6 to TRBJ2-2; 8 bases match TRBD2. The germline V gene has CDR1 SGHVS and CDR2 FNYEAQ. V shed 5 bases and J 3 bases; nucleotides not matched to a gene: 11. This CDR3 is 17 amino acids long. The CDR3, as DNA: TGTGCCAGCAGCCCCCAGGGCGGGGGGACTTACACCGGGGAGCTGTTTTTT. This encodes CASSPQGGGTYTGELFF.

The gene calls are TRBV29-1 and TRBJ1-1, with TRBD1 matching over 9 bases. The CDR3 extends over 13 amino acids. After removal of 6 bases from V and 5 bases from J, the junction contained 7 bases not matched to a gene. The germline CDR1 and CDR2 sequences are SQVTM and ANQGSEA. The CDR3 nucleotides read TGCAGCGTCATGGGGACAGGGAGGACTGAAGCTTTCTTT. Encoded protein: CSVMGTGRTEAFF.

CDR3 nucleotides: TGCAGCGTTGGGAGGGACAGGGCGTTGAGCACTGAAGCTTTCTTT. Translation gives CSVGRDRALSTEAFF. The chain recombines TRBV29-1 with TRBJ1-1, with 9 bases identical to TRBD1. The CDR3 runs 15 residues. Germline CDR1 reads SQVTM; CDR2 reads ANQGSEA. V shed 4 bases and J 4 bases; nucleotides not matched to a gene: 10.

The chain uses TRBV4-2 and TRBJ2-7, with D possibly TRBD1 on 5 matching bases. The length of the CDR3 is 15 residues. Germline CDR1 and CDR2: LGHNA and YNFKEQ. V lost 0 bases, J lost 1 base, and 10 bases lay in between. This CDR3 is CASSQEDTLSYEQYF. The CDR3 bases are TGTGCCAGCAGCCAAGAGGACACCCTATCCTACGAGCAGTACTTC.

In its sample, this clone was seen once. The chain employs TRBV19 and TRBJ1-5; D not resolved. CDR3 length equals 15 residues. Trimming took 4 bases from V and 7 from J, leaving 17 bases between them. Germline V gene sequence: CDR1 LNHDA, CDR2 SQIVND (reference sequence). As DNA, the CDR3 is TGTGCCAGTAGTAACCACAAGTACCCTTGGCAGCCCCAGCATTTT. Translation: CASSNHKYPWQPQHF.

The chain is built from TRBV15 and TRBJ2-5; TRBD2 matches 13 bases. The CDR3 covers 17 residues. V was clipped by 3 bases and J by 3 bases; unmatched bases: 7. CDR1 is LNHNV and CDR2 is YYDKDF in the germline V gene (reference sequence). CDR3 sequence: CATSSRLAGGVEETQYF. For the CDR3, the DNA is TGTGCCACCAGCAGCAGACTAGCGGGGGGTGTGGAAGAGACCCAGTACTTC.

The V and J genes are TRBV5-1 and TRBJ1-6; TRBD1 agrees at 9 bases. Germline V gene data show CDR1 as SGHRS and CDR2 as YFSETQ. With 4 bases clipped from V and 7 bases from J, the junction kept 6 bases outside the gene matches. This CDR3 region has 15 residues. The CDR3, as DNA: TGCGCCAGCAGCACCAGGGACAGGGAGAATTCACCCCTCCACTTT. Translation gives CASSTRDRENSPLHF.

The chain employs TRBV4-3 and TRBJ1-4, with D maybe TRBD1 (6 bases). The CDR3 has 16 residues. Trimming stripped 5 bases from V and 5 bases from J, with 18 bases between. The germline CDR1 and CDR2 sequences are LGHNA and YSLEER. This chain's CDR3 is CASSVGQTQTNEKLFF. CDR3 nucleotide sequence: TGCGCCAGCAGCGTCGGACAGACCCAAACGAATGAAAAACTGTTTTTT.

This clone was recorded a few times. The rearrangement joins TRBV21-1 to TRBJ1-1. TRBV21-1 is a known pseudogene. The CDR3 extends over 13 amino acids. The CDR3 nucleotides are TGTGCCAGCAACCTTCGGCGAGCGTCTTCGGCTTTCTTT. Amino acids: CASNLRRASSAFF.

The chain uses TRBV13 and TRBJ2-2, with D unresolved. This CDR3 is built from 12 residues. Germline V gene lookup returns CDR1 PRHDT and CDR2 FYEKMQ (reference sequence). V lost 5 bases and J 5 bases, leaving 6 bases between the germline ends. The CDR3 DNA sequence: TGTGCCAGCAGCCTACTGACCGGGGAGCTGTTTTTT. Residues: CASSLLTGELFF. Supplemented by reference TRBV13 and TRBJ2-2, the full variable domain reads AAGVIQSPRHLIKEKRETATLKCYPIPRHDTVYWYQQGPGQDPQFLISFYEKMQSDKGSIPDRFSAQQFSDYHSELNMSSLELGDSALYFCASSLLTGELFFGEGSRLTVL.

This clone was seen once. V is TRBV3-1 (or the pseudogene TRBV3-2) and J is TRBJ2-3; D is uncertain. The CDR3 length is 16 residues. With 2 bases removed from V and 7 bases from J, the gap between germline ends came to 19 bases. CDR1 and CDR2 from the germline V gene are LGHDT and YNNKEL (reference sequence). Here the CDR3 reads CASSQRMAWPRHTQYF. The CDR3 DNA follows: TGTGCCAGCAGCCAAAGAATGGCCTGGCCCAGGCATACGCAGTATTTT.

The sample holds one count of this clone. V and J are TRBV18 and TRBJ1-2; 8 bases are a match to TRBD1. Germline V gene lookup returns CDR1 KGHSH and CDR2 LQKENI. With V trimmed by 5 bases and J by 2 bases, 4 bases remained unmatched. This CDR3 region has 14 residues. CDR3 DNA: TGTGCCAGCTCAAAGACAGGGGCCAACTATGGCTACACCTTC. Amino acids: CASSKTGANYGYTF.

The rearrangement uses TRBV4-3 and TRBJ2-2, with TRBD1 identical over 11 bases. Per germline, CDR1 LGHNA and CDR2 YSLEER. V was pared by 4 bases and J by 4 bases, with 2 bases of the junction left unmatched. The CDR3 contains 15 residues. In DNA, the CDR3 is TGCGCCAGCAGCCCCGGGACAGGGGGCACCGGGGAGCTGTTTTTT. Protein: CASSPGTGGTGELFF.